This entry concerns a single T cell receptor beta chain. The antigen remains undetermined. Germline lookup yields CDR1 KGHSH and CDR2 LQKENI. Deletions cut 4 bases from V and 0 bases from J, with 15 bases between. The CDR3 has 16 amino acids. The entry originates in a study of graft-versus-host responses after intestinal transplantation. Study as a whole: Anti-thymocyte globulin induction was given to all recipients, followed by tacrolimus and steroids for around three years. Study observations and caveats: Peak levels of circulating GvH clones tracked with early post-transplant HvG declines.

Only in-frame clones appear in the TCRdb table, and some are missing; sequencing was by immunoSEQ multiplex PCR. The sample yields about 94,000 clones, roughly nine tenths seen once. This clonotype originated in a human donor who received an intestinal transplant. The sample here was unstimulated CD8+ T cells sorted from spleen or lymph node cells, taken before intestinal transplant. J is TRBJ2-5 and V is TRBV18, with D possibly being TRBD1 (5 bases). The CDR3 spells CASSRFGARYQETQYF. In nucleotides, the CDR3 is TGTGCCAGCTCACGATTTGGGGCAAGGTACCAAGAGACCCAGTACTTC.